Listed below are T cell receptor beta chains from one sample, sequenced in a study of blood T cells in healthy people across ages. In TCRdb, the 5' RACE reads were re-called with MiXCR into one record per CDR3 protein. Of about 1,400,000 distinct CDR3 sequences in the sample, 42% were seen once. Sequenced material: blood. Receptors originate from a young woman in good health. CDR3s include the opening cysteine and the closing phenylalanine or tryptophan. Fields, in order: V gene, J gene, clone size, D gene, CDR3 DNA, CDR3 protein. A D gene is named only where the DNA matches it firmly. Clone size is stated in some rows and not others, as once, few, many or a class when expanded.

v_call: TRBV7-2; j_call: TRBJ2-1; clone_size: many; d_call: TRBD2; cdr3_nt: TGTGCCAGCAGCTTGCTCGGGGGGTCCTACAATGAGCAGTTCTTC; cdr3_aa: CASSLLGGSYNEQFF
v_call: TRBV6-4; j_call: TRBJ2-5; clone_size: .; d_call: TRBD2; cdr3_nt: TGTGCCAGCAGTTCCGGGACTAGCGGGAGGGATGAGCAGTACTTC; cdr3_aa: CASSSGTSGRDEQYF
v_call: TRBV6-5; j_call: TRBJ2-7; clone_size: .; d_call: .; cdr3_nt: TGTGCCAGCACTGCACTCTACGAGCAGTACTTC; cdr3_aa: CASTALYEQYF
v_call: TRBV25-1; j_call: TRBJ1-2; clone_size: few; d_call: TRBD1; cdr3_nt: TGTGCCAGCAGTGAACCTGCGACAGGGGGAGGTGGCTACACCTTC; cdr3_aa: CASSEPATGGGGYTF
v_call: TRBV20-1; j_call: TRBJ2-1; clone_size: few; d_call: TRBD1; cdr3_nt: TGCAGTGCCCCACAGGGGCTTGAGCAGTTCTTC; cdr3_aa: CSAPQGLEQFF
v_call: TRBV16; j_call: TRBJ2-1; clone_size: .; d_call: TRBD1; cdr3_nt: TGTGCCAGCAGCCCTGGGACAGGGCTCGGTGAGCAGTTCTTC; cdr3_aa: CASSPGTGLGEQFF
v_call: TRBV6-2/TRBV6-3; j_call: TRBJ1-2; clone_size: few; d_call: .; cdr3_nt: TGTGCCAGCACTCACCGTCGGGCGGGAGAGTACTATGGCTACACCTTC; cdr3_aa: CASTHRRAGEYYGYTF
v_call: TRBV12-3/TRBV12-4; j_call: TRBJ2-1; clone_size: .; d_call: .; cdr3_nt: TGTGCCAGCAGCGGAACGGGACCCAGCGCCCATGAGCAGTTCTTC; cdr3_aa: CASSGTGPSAHEQFF
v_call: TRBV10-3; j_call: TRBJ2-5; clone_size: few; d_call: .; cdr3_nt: TGTGCCATCAGTGAGTCGCGGCTCGGCCAAGCCTTCCAAGAGACCCAGTACTTC; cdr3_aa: CAISESRLGQAFQETQYF
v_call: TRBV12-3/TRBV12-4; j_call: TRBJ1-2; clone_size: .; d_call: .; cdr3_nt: TGTGCCAGCAGTCCTCAAAGATTTGGAGGCTACACCTTC; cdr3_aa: CASSPQRFGGYTF
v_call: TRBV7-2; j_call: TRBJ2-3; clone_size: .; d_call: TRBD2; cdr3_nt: TGTGCCAGCAGCTTATCCGGACTAGCGGGAGTGGGAGATACGCAGTATTTT; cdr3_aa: CASSLSGLAGVGDTQYF
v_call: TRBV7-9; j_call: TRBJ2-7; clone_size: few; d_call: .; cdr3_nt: TGTGCCAGCAGCTTAGGAGGGGGGGTGTTCTACGAGCAGTACTTC; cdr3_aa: CASSLGGGVFYEQYF
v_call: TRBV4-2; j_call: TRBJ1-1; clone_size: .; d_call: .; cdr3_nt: TGTGCCAGCAGCCAAGATGTGGGACGGAACACTGAAGCTTTCTTT; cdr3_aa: CASSQDVGRNTEAFF
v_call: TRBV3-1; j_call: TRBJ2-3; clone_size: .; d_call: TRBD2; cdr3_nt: TGTGCCAGCAGCCAAAAAGGGTACACTAGCGGTCCAGATACGCAGTATTTT; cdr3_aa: CASSQKGYTSGPDTQYF
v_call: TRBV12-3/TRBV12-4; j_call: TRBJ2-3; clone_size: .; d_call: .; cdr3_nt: TGTGCCAGCAGTCCCGGGACAACGACCCAAGATACGCAGTATTTT; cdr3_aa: CASSPGTTTQDTQYF
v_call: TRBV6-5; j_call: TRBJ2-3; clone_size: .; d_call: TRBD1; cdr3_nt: TGTGCCAGCAAAACCGGGACAGGGGGAGCAGATACGCAGTATTTT; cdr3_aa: CASKTGTGGADTQYF
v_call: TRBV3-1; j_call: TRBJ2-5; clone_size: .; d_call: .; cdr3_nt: TGTGCCAGCAGCCCCGGACATCTCCGGTACAATGAGCAGTACTTC; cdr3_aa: CASSPGHLRYNEQYF
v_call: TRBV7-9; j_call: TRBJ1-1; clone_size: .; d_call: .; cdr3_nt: TGTGCCAGCAGCCTTCAGGAAAGGAGAGCTTTCTTT; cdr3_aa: CASSLQERRAFF
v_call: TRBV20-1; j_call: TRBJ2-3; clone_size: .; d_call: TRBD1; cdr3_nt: TGCAGTGGGGGACAGGGTGTAGATACGCAGTATTTT; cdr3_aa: CSGGQGVDTQYF
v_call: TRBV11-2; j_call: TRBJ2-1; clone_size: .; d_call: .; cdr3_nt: TGTGCCAGCAGCTCCAGAGGGAAGAACTCCTACAATGAGCAGTTCTTC; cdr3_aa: CASSSRGKNSYNEQFF
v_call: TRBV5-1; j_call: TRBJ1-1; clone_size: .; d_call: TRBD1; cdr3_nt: TGCGCCAGCAGCTTCCTAGGACAGGACATGAACACTGAAGCTTTCTTT; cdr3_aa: CASSFLGQDMNTEAFF
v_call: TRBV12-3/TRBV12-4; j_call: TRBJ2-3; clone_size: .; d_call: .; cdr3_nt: TGTGCCAGCAGCCTAGGCAGAGCGGAATCAGATACGCAGTATTTT; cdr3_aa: CASSLGRAESDTQYF
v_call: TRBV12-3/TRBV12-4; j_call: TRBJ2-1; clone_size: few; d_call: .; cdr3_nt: TGTGCCAGCAGTTTATCAGTGAACAATGAGCAGTTCTTC; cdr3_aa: CASSLSVNNEQFF